This entry describes one T cell receptor (beta chain). What antigen it recognizes has not been identified. No clone much larger than this one lies a single base away; base qualities are absent. This specimen belongs to a study of radiotherapy plus CTLA-4 blockade in lung cancer (dated by TCRdb to between 2017 and 2018). With respect to the entire study: Objective responses were observed in about 17% of enrolled patients, and disease control was achieved in roughly 29%.

Overall study results and their limits: Early dynamic changes in blood T cell clones, together with increased serum interferon-beta after radiation, were reported as the strongest predictors of response. After treatment with radiotherapy and ipilimumab, TCR clones that came from tumors expanded in the peripheral blood.

Libraries were built with the immunoSEQ multiplex PCR assay. TCRdb limited this immuneACCESS table to in-frame rearrangements with V and J called. A share of clones is missing; checked studies link under half to unresolved V genes, and the rest is unexplained. The sample profile shows some 60,000 clones; 70% to 80% of them were found once. 3.5% to 4% of the sample comes from the top ten. In this study, focal radiation therapy paired with CTLA-4 blockade (ipilimumab) was tested in patients who had chemo-refractory metastatic non-small-cell lung cancer. V drops 5 bases and J drops 5 bases, leaving 15 bases in between. Including cysteine and phenylalanine, the CDR3 has 13 amino acids. Just the 39-base CDR3 DNA is kept, in frame starting at base 1. CDR1 and CDR2, per the germline V gene (reference sequence), are GTSNPN and SVGIG.

Material: peripheral blood, obtained from a patient treated with radiotherapy plus ipilimumab. The source of this sequence is a human donor with non-small cell lung cancer who had a partial response to radiotherapy plus ipilimumab. The rearranged chain carries TRBV30 and TRBJ1-1, with a weak D call of TRBD1 (6 bases match). CDR3 region: CAWVPRGATEAFF. The nucleotide sequence is given as TGTGCCTGGGTCCCCCGGGGGGCAACTGAAGCTTTCTTT.